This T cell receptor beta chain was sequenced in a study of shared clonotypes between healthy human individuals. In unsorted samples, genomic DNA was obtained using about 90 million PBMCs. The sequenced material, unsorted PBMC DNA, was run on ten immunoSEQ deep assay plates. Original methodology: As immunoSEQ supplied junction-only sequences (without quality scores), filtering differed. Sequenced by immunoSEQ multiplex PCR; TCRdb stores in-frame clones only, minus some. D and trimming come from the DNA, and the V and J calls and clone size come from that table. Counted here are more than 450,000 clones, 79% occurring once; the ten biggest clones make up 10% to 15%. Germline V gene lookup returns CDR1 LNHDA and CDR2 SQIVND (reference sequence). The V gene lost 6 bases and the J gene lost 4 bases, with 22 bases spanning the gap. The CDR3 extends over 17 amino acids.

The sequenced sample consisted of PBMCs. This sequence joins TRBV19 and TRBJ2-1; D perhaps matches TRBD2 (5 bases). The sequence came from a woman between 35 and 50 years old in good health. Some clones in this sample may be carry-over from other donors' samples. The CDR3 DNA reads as TGTGCCAGTAGCAGAGAGGAGGTGGAACCACTTTACAATGAGCAGTTCTTC. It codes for CASSREEVEPLYNEQFF.